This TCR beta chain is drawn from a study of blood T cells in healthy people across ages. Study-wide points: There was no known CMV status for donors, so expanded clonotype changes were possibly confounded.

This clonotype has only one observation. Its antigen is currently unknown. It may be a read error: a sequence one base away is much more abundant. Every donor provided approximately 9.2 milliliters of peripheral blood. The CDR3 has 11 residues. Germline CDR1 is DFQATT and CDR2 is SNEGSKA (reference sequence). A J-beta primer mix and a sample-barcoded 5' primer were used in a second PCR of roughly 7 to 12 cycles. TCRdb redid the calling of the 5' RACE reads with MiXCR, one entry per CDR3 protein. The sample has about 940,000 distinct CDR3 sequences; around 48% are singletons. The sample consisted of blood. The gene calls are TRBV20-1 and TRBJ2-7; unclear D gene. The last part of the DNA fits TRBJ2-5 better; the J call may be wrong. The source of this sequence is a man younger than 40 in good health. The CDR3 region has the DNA TGCGGTGCTAACCATCTCGAGACCCAGTACTTC. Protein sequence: CGANHLETQYF.